These 7 T cell receptor beta chains were all obtained from the same sample, sequenced in a study of blood T cell repertoires in COVID-19. Sequencing was performed with immunoSEQ multiplex PCR; in TCRdb, only in-frame clones are kept and a portion is missing. Counted here are approximately 45,000 clones, around 86% occurring once; the ten biggest clones make up around 2.9%. Sequencing was carried out using peripheral blood. These receptors were obtained from a woman aged 80 or older with acute or convalescent COVID-19.

The CDR3 reads CASSQKGTSGGIGELFF. The DNA of the CDR3 is TGTGCCAGTAGTCAAAAGGGGACTAGCGGGGGAATCGGGGAGCTGTTTTTT. The chain joins TRBV19 to TRBJ2-2; TRBD2 matches 14 bases. V was pared by 5 bases and J by 7 bases, with 9 bases of the junction left unmatched. This CDR3 comprises 17 residues. Germline V gene data show CDR1 as LNHDA and CDR2 as SQIVND (reference sequence).

The chain is built from TRBV10-1 and TRBJ2-5, with a weak D call TRBD2 (6 bases). Germline V lookup: CDR1 WNHNN, CDR2 SYGVQD (reference sequence). The V gene lost 2 bases and the J gene lost 3 bases, with 13 bases spanning the gap. There are 15 residues in the CDR3. The CDR3 loop is CASSETGTSEETQYF. CDR3 DNA: TGCGCCAGCAGTGAGACCGGGACTTCTGAAGAGACCCAGTACTTC.

This chain uses TRBV2 with TRBJ1-2, with D perhaps TRBD1 (5 bases). There are 13 residues in the CDR3. Trimming cost V 6 bases and J 8 bases, with 16 bases left between them. Germline CDR1 reads SNHLY; CDR2 reads FYNNEI. CDR3 sequence (DNA): TGTGCCAGCAGGCCCGGCAGGGTTAGCGGCTACACCTTC. Translated: CASRPGRVSGYTF.

The sample holds a few counts of this clone. V usage is TRBV5-6 and J usage is TRBJ2-7; 12 bases line up with TRBD1. CDR3 size: 17 residues. V dropped 4 bases and J dropped 3; count of bases not matched to a gene: 11. Per the germline V gene, CDR1 is SGHDT and CDR2 is YYEEEE. The DNA of the CDR3 is TGTGCCAGCAGCGGAGGGACAGGGGGCCTTCGCCGCTACGAGCAGTACTTC. The encoded protein is CASSGGTGGLRRYEQYF.

The CDR3 DNA reads as TGTGCCAGCAGCTTAGTCGGGTCCACAGATACGCAGTATTTT. This encodes CASSLVGSTDTQYF. The J gene is TRBJ2-3, the V gene TRBV7-2, with D hard to call. Germline V CDR1 and CDR2: SGHTA, FQGNSA. CDR3 length: 14 residues. The V and J ends lost 1 base and 2 bases respectively, with 7 bases between them.

This clone has just a few counts. The rearrangement joins TRBV10-3 to TRBJ2-2; the match to TRBD1 covers 8 bases. CDR3 length: 14 residues. J gave up 6 bases and V 6 bases, and 6 bases lay outside the gene matches. Per germline, CDR1 ENHRY and CDR2 SYGVKD. The CDR3 region is CAIRRTGTSGELFF. As DNA, the CDR3 is TGTGCCATCAGGCGGACAGGGACGTCCGGGGAGCTGTTTTTT.

The chain is built from TRBV19 and TRBJ2-7, with a possible D match to TRBD2 (6 bases). Germline CDR1 LNHDA, CDR2 SQIVND (reference sequence). The V and J ends lost 5 bases and 0 bases respectively, with 8 bases between them. CDR3 length: 13 amino acids. CDR3 sequence: CASSFGSSYEQYF. DNA for the CDR3: TGTGCCAGTAGTTTCGGGAGCTCCTACGAGCAGTACTTC.